This T cell receptor (beta chain) originates from a study of T cell repertoires in aging, cancer and after chemotherapy. Notes on the study in general: Immunological memory after chemotherapy cannot be judged from the repertoire data. In each cancer cohort, median generation probability increased across chemotherapy, suggesting thymic output rebounded.

Amplification of TCR beta used genomic DNA extracted from peripheral blood. There are 16 residues in the CDR3. CDR1 is KGHSH and CDR2 is LQKENI in the germline V gene. Trimming shortened V by 4 bases and J by 3 bases, and 16 bases separated the two germline ends. Rearranged V-D-J TRB sequences were amplified with a mixed TRB-A/B primer pool. TCRdb re-called the multiplex PCR reads through MiXCR, storing one row per CDR3 protein. The table records 650 to 850 distinct CDR3 sequences, around 25% of them present only once. This clonotype was detected only a few times. Its antigen is as yet unknown. This chain uses TRBV18 with TRBJ2-1; D perhaps matches TRBD2 (6 bases). The sequencing sample was made of blood. This receptor was taken from a human donor with a solid tumor. The CDR3 nucleotides read TGTGCCAGCTCACTGGGGGTAGCGGAGATCTACAATGAGCAGTTCTTC. It translates to CASSLGVAEIYNEQFF. Supplemented by reference TRBV18 and TRBJ2-1, the full variable domain reads NAGVMQNPRHLVRRRGQEARLRCSPMKGHSHVYWYRQLPEEGLKFMVYLQKENIIDESGMPKERFSAEFPKEGPSILRIQQVVRGDSAAYFCASSLGVAEIYNEQFFGPGTRLTVL.